This is a list of T cell receptor beta chains from one sample in a study of tumor and adjacent non-tumor tissue in lung cancer. TCRdb reprocessed the multiplex PCR reads via MiXCR and lists one record per CDR3 protein. Among 120,000 or so distinct CDR3 sequences listed, 55% to 75% were seen once. Sequenced sample: lung tumor tissue. These receptors came from a young man with non-small cell lung cancer. CDR3s include the opening cysteine and the closing phenylalanine or tryptophan. The order of the fields is V gene, D gene, clone size, J gene, CDR3 DNA, CDR3 protein. D genes are given only for firm matches. Part of the rows lack a size; the others show once, few, many or a class for expanded clones.

v_call: TRBV6-1; d_call: -; clone_size: many; j_call: TRBJ1-6; cdr3_nt: TGTGCCAGCAGTGAAGCAGGACAGACGTTTAATTCACCCCTCCACTTT; cdr3_aa: CASSEAGQTFNSPLHF
v_call: TRBV11-3; d_call: -; clone_size: -; j_call: TRBJ2-1; cdr3_nt: TGTACCAGCAGCCCCACACTTGGCAATGAGCAGTTCTTT; cdr3_aa: CTSSPTLGNEQFF
v_call: TRBV6-1; d_call: -; clone_size: -; j_call: TRBJ2-1; cdr3_nt: TGTGCCAACAGTCGCAGAATGGACCACAATGAGCAGTTCTTC; cdr3_aa: CANSRRMDHNEQFF
v_call: TRBV20-1; d_call: -; clone_size: -; j_call: TRBJ2-1; cdr3_nt: TGTAGTGCTAGAGATGGTACCGTCCACAATGAGCAGTTCTTC; cdr3_aa: CSARDGTVHNEQFF
v_call: TRBV11-2; d_call: -; clone_size: once; j_call: TRBJ2-1; cdr3_nt: TGTGCAAGCAGTCTTAGCCCGACGGGTGAGCAGTTCTTC; cdr3_aa: CASSLSPTGEQFF
v_call: TRBV12-3/TRBV12-4; d_call: -; clone_size: -; j_call: TRBJ1-5; cdr3_nt: TGTGCCAGCAGTATTCATCCCAGTCCGCCCCAGCATTTT; cdr3_aa: CASSIHPSPPQHF
v_call: TRBV28; d_call: -; clone_size: -; j_call: TRBJ2-1; cdr3_nt: TGTGCCAGCAGTTCCCCCATAGCGGAGGAGAGCTCCTACGATGGGCAGTTCTTC; cdr3_aa: CASSSPIAEESSYDGQFF
v_call: TRBV6-1; d_call: TRBD1; clone_size: -; j_call: TRBJ2-2; cdr3_nt: TGTACCAGCAGGTCCGGGACAGGGGGGACCGGGGAGCTGTTTTTT; cdr3_aa: CTSRSGTGGTGELFF
v_call: TRBV20-1; d_call: TRBD1; clone_size: -; j_call: TRBJ1-2; cdr3_nt: TGCAGTGCTCCGCATTGTGACAGGGGGAGAGGCTACACCTTC; cdr3_aa: CSAPHCDRGRGYTF
v_call: TRBV11-2; d_call: TRBD1; clone_size: medium-sized; j_call: TRBJ2-5; cdr3_nt: TGTGCCAGCAGCTTGAACAGGGGGGAGACCCAGTACTTC; cdr3_aa: CASSLNRGETQYF
v_call: TRBV29-1; d_call: TRBD1; clone_size: -; j_call: TRBJ2-2; cdr3_nt: TGCAGCGTGTTCCGGGACAGGAACGTCCGGGAGCTGTTTTTT; cdr3_aa: CSVFRDRNVRELFF
v_call: TRBV4-1; d_call: -; clone_size: few; j_call: TRBJ2-3; cdr3_nt: TGCGCCAGCAGCCGCTCCCCGACGGAAACGCAGTATTTT; cdr3_aa: CASSRSPTETQYF
v_call: TRBV6-5; d_call: TRBD2; clone_size: few; j_call: TRBJ2-1; cdr3_nt: TGTGCCAGCACTAGACTAGCGGGGGGTTCCGTCGCCTCCTACAATGAGCAGTTCTTC; cdr3_aa: CASTRLAGGSVASYNEQFF
v_call: TRBV12-3/TRBV12-4; d_call: TRBD2; clone_size: -; j_call: TRBJ2-1; cdr3_nt: TGTGCCAGCAGGACAAATAGCGGGGGGGCGAATGAGCAGTTCTTC; cdr3_aa: CASRTNSGGANEQFF
v_call: TRBV20-1; d_call: -; clone_size: -; j_call: TRBJ2-5; cdr3_nt: TGCAGTGTTGGGGGGGCGGGGGCAGAGACCCAGTACTTC; cdr3_aa: CSVGGAGAETQYF
v_call: TRBV11-2; d_call: -; clone_size: -; j_call: TRBJ2-1; cdr3_nt: TGTGCCAGCGGCTTATATGCTAGCGCGTGCTGCAATGAGCAGTTCTTC; cdr3_aa: CASGLYASACCNEQFF
v_call: TRBV7-8; d_call: -; clone_size: few; j_call: TRBJ1-2; cdr3_nt: TGTGCCAGCAGCTTAGTTTCGGGGGTTGGCTACACCTTC; cdr3_aa: CASSLVSGVGYTF
v_call: TRBV4-1; d_call: TRBD1; clone_size: many; j_call: TRBJ2-4; cdr3_nt: TGCGCCAGCAGCCCGGGACAGGCAGCCAAAAACATTCAGTACTTC; cdr3_aa: CASSPGQAAKNIQYF
v_call: TRBV12-3/TRBV12-4; d_call: -; clone_size: -; j_call: TRBJ2-7; cdr3_nt: TGTGCCAGCAGCCCCGGTTGGGGGCATAACGTGCAGTACTTC; cdr3_aa: CASSPGWGHNVQYF
v_call: TRBV6-1; d_call: -; clone_size: -; j_call: TRBJ2-3; cdr3_nt: TGTGCCAGCATCGAGACAGGAGATACACAGTATTTT; cdr3_aa: CASIETGDTQYF
v_call: TRBV20-1; d_call: TRBD1; clone_size: many; j_call: TRBJ1-2; cdr3_nt: TGCAGTGCTAGACGGGGTATATGGACAGGATTC; cdr3_aa: CSARRGIWTGF
v_call: TRBV11-3; d_call: -; clone_size: medium-sized; j_call: TRBJ2-1; cdr3_nt: TGTGCCAGCAGTTCCTGGGGGGCCCCTCCCCTCAATGAGCAGTTCTTC; cdr3_aa: CASSSWGAPPLNEQFF
v_call: TRBV6-5; d_call: TRBD1; clone_size: many; j_call: TRBJ1-1; cdr3_nt: TGTGCCTCCAGGGGGCTAGCCACTGAAGCTTTCTTT; cdr3_aa: CASRGLATEAFF
v_call: TRBV29-1; d_call: -; clone_size: -; j_call: TRBJ2-1; cdr3_nt: TGCAGCGTTGTGCGAACGAACAATGAGCAGTTCTTC; cdr3_aa: CSVVRTNNEQFF
v_call: TRBV7-3; d_call: -; clone_size: -; j_call: TRBJ2-6; cdr3_nt: TGTGCCAGCAGCCCTTATTATGGGGCCAACGTCCTGACTTTC; cdr3_aa: CASSPYYGANVLTF
v_call: TRBV20-1; d_call: -; clone_size: -; j_call: TRBJ2-3; cdr3_nt: TGCAGTGATAGCCCACGGGGTCCCAGGACAGATACGCAGTATTTT; cdr3_aa: CSDSPRGPRTDTQYF
v_call: TRBV24-1; d_call: -; clone_size: few; j_call: TRBJ2-1; cdr3_nt: TGTGCCACCAGTAAGGCCAGCAGCAGATCCTACAATGAGCAGTTCTTC; cdr3_aa: CATSKASSRSYNEQFF
v_call: TRBV4-1; d_call: TRBD2; clone_size: once; j_call: TRBJ2-5; cdr3_nt: TGCGCCAGCAGCCAAGACCCCCTAGCGGTGCAAGATACCCAGTACTTC; cdr3_aa: CASSQDPLAVQDTQYF
v_call: TRBV6-5; d_call: -; clone_size: many; j_call: TRBJ2-6; cdr3_nt: TGTGCCAGCAGTTACGTCTCTGGGGCCAACGTCCTGACTTTC; cdr3_aa: CASSYVSGANVLTF
v_call: TRBV18; d_call: -; clone_size: -; j_call: TRBJ2-3; cdr3_nt: TGTGCCAGCTCACCAGCTGCCGGGACCTACACAGATACGCAGTATTTT; cdr3_aa: CASSPAAGTYTDTQYF
v_call: TRBV10-3; d_call: -; clone_size: -; j_call: TRBJ2-1; cdr3_nt: TGTGCCATCAGTGAGTCCTGGTCGAGCGGTAATGAGCAGTTCTTC; cdr3_aa: CAISESWSSGNEQFF
v_call: TRBV20-1; d_call: -; clone_size: -; j_call: TRBJ2-3; cdr3_nt: TGCAGTGCCGCCACTCCGAGGGGCACAGATACGCAGTATTTT; cdr3_aa: CSAATPRGTDTQYF
v_call: TRBV10-2; d_call: TRBD2; clone_size: many; j_call: TRBJ2-7; cdr3_nt: TGCGCCAGCAGTGAGACTAGCGGGAGCTCCTACGAGCAGTACTTC; cdr3_aa: CASSETSGSSYEQYF
v_call: TRBV11-2; d_call: -; clone_size: -; j_call: TRBJ2-1; cdr3_nt: TGTGCCAGCACCGATCTAGCGATAGCATACAATGAGCAGTTCTTC; cdr3_aa: CASTDLAIAYNEQFF
v_call: TRBV29-1; d_call: -; clone_size: many; j_call: TRBJ1-3; cdr3_nt: TGCAGCGCACAACATGGAAACACCATATATTTT; cdr3_aa: CSAQHGNTIYF
v_call: TRBV11-2; d_call: -; clone_size: -; j_call: TRBJ1-1; cdr3_nt: TGTGCCACTGCCGGGACTGGGGGAACTGAAGCTTTATTT; cdr3_aa: CATAGTGGTEALF
v_call: TRBV12-3/TRBV12-4; d_call: -; clone_size: -; j_call: TRBJ1-1; cdr3_nt: TGTGCCAGCAATTTAACGCGGCAGGGTGAAGCTTTCTTT; cdr3_aa: CASNLTRQGEAFF
v_call: TRBV11-3; d_call: -; clone_size: -; j_call: TRBJ2-3; cdr3_nt: TGTGCCAGCAGCTTAACTAGCAAGGCCGCAGATACGCAGTATTTT; cdr3_aa: CASSLTSKAADTQYF
v_call: TRBV12-3/TRBV12-4; d_call: -; clone_size: many; j_call: TRBJ2-5; cdr3_nt: TGTGCCAGCAGTTCAGGAGAGACCCAGTACTTC; cdr3_aa: CASSSGETQYF
v_call: TRBV5-5; d_call: -; clone_size: -; j_call: TRBJ2-3; cdr3_nt: TGTGCCAGCAGCTTGAATGCCCCCTCCTTTAGCACAGATACGCCGTATTTT; cdr3_aa: CASSLNAPSFSTDTPYF
v_call: TRBV20-1; d_call: TRBD1; clone_size: many; j_call: TRBJ2-3; cdr3_nt: TGCAGTGTTACAGGGGGCTTTTGGGATACGCAGTATTTT; cdr3_aa: CSVTGGFWDTQYF
v_call: TRBV6-2/TRBV6-3; d_call: TRBD2; clone_size: many; j_call: TRBJ2-1; cdr3_nt: TGTGCCAGCCGAAGCGGGAGTCCTCACAATGAGCAGTTCTTC; cdr3_aa: CASRSGSPHNEQFF
v_call: TRBV6-2/TRBV6-3; d_call: -; clone_size: -; j_call: TRBJ2-1; cdr3_nt: TGTGCCAGCAGTTACTCGATCCCGGACTCCGACAATGAGCAGTTTTTC; cdr3_aa: CASSYSIPDSDNEQFF
v_call: TRBV29-1; d_call: -; clone_size: -; j_call: TRBJ1-1; cdr3_nt: TGCAGCGTCAAGGGCCGGTTGAACACTGAAGCTTTCTTT; cdr3_aa: CSVKGRLNTEAFF
v_call: TRBV20-1; d_call: -; clone_size: -; j_call: TRBJ2-6; cdr3_nt: TGCAGCGCCCGCTCCGGGACCAACGTCCTGACTTTC; cdr3_aa: CSARSGTNVLTF
v_call: TRBV4-2; d_call: -; clone_size: -; j_call: TRBJ2-1; cdr3_nt: TGCGCCAGCAGCCAAGCCAGCGGAAACTACAAAGTGCAGTTCTTC; cdr3_aa: CASSQASGNYKVQFF
v_call: TRBV6-1; d_call: -; clone_size: medium-sized; j_call: TRBJ1-1; cdr3_nt: TGTGCCAGCAGTGAACTGGGGGCGGACGCTGAAGCTTTCTTT; cdr3_aa: CASSELGADAEAFF
v_call: TRBV5-4; d_call: -; clone_size: many; j_call: TRBJ2-3; cdr3_nt: TGTGCCAGCAGCTTGGAGGGGCTAGGGGGAGATACGCAGTATTTT; cdr3_aa: CASSLEGLGGDTQYF
v_call: TRBV11-2; d_call: -; clone_size: -; j_call: TRBJ2-7; cdr3_nt: TGTGCCAGCAGCTTAACTGGCCGAGGCAAGCAGTACTTC; cdr3_aa: CASSLTGRGKQYF
v_call: TRBV11-1; d_call: -; clone_size: -; j_call: TRBJ2-5; cdr3_nt: TGTGCCAACAGGGCCGACACGTACCGAGAGACCCAGTACTTC; cdr3_aa: CANRADTYRETQYF
v_call: TRBV10-3; d_call: -; clone_size: -; j_call: TRBJ1-5; cdr3_nt: TGTACCATCAGATCGGACAAGAATAGCAATCAGCCCCAGCATTTT; cdr3_aa: CTIRSDKNSNQPQHF
v_call: TRBV11-3; d_call: TRBD2; clone_size: -; j_call: TRBJ2-3; cdr3_nt: TGTACCAGCAGCAGGACTAGCGGCGCAGATACGCAGTATTTT; cdr3_aa: CTSSRTSGADTQYF
v_call: TRBV4-3; d_call: -; clone_size: many; j_call: TRBJ1-4; cdr3_nt: TGCGCCAGCAGCCAAGTAGGCGGAGCCTGGGGGTCCGAAAAACTGTTTTTT; cdr3_aa: CASSQVGGAWGSEKLFF
v_call: TRBV6-2/TRBV6-3; d_call: TRBD1; clone_size: once; j_call: TRBJ2-7; cdr3_nt: TGTACCACCAGGTGGAACAGGGGTATCTACGAGCAGTACTTC; cdr3_aa: CTTRWNRGIYEQYF
v_call: TRBV11-2; d_call: TRBD2; clone_size: -; j_call: TRBJ2-7; cdr3_nt: TGCGCTAGCAGCTTAAGCCGGGGGGAGCGGTACTTC; cdr3_aa: CASSLSRGERYF
v_call: TRBV6-1; d_call: -; clone_size: -; j_call: TRBJ1-1; cdr3_nt: TGTGCCAGCAGTCATGTGTTCCATATTGAAGCTTTCTTT; cdr3_aa: CASSHVFHIEAFF
v_call: TRBV7-8; d_call: -; clone_size: once; j_call: TRBJ1-2; cdr3_nt: TGTACCAGCAGCCCTACCGGACAGACTACTAACTATGGCAACACCTTC; cdr3_aa: CTSSPTGQTTNYGNTF